This record covers a single T cell receptor (beta chain). Its antigen is unknown. The record originates from a study of regulatory T cells in long-lasting Graves disease. Study in general: It was over 5 years of antithyroid drugs, with positive TSH receptor antibodies, that meant persistent Graves' disease. Points from the study as a whole: Patients with persistent disease shared 2,700 or so public clonotypes, outpacing the roughly 970 shared by new patients. The TCR repertoire of persistent Graves' patients was less diverse than that of newly diagnosed ones. TRBV28, TRBJ1-2 and TRBJ2-5 were favored in persistent disease.

Documented time point: persistent/refractory GD, antithyroid drugs over 5 years with positive TRAb. Construction of the TCR library relied on RNA isolated from PBMCs. CDR1 MNHEY and CDR2 SMNVEV come from the germline V gene (reference sequence). The CDR3 consists of 17 residues. The junction had 17 bases not matched to a gene; V was cut back by 7 bases and J by 4 bases. In building TCR beta libraries, iRepertoire HTBI primers were used together with Arm-PCR of CDR3 regions. TCRdb analysed the multiplex PCR reads with MiXCR anew, one entry per CDR3 protein. Of around 500,000 distinct CDR3 sequences in the sample, around 21% were seen once.

The receptor comes from a female donor with Graves disease. Sequencing was performed on peripheral blood mononuclear cells (PBMCs), taken when the disease was refractory, from a patient treated with antithyroid drugs. This chain links TRBV27 with TRBJ2-5; TRBD1 aligns across 8 bases. Written as DNA, the CDR3 is TGTGCCAGCACCCCCTTGGCTGGGCCGACAGGGGTAGAGACCCAGTACTTC. It is translated as CASTPLAGPTGVETQYF.